A single sample gave rise to the 3 T cell receptor beta chains below, sequenced in a study of T cells expressing NK-cell markers. From its re-call of the 5' RACE reads, TCRdb lists each CDR3 protein once, without DNA. This sample's table reports a few hundred thousand distinct CDR3 sequences. Sequencing was done on a sample of blood T cells: a sorted CD56 or NKG2C T cell subset, CD4+ or CD8+ T cells, or bulk PBMC T cells (not recorded which). Receptors originate from a man aged 18 to 69 in good health.

This chain uses TRBV18 with TRBJ2-2; TCRdb gives TRBD1 as the D gene, but with no DNA this cannot be confirmed. The CDR3 is 16 residues long. The germline CDR1 and CDR2 sequences are KGHSH and LQKENI. Here the CDR3 reads CASSPMAGYNTGELFF.

The chain links TRBV12-2 to TRBJ1-2; TCRdb's D gene call, TRBD1, goes unchecked for lack of DNA. TRBV12-2 constitutes a pseudogene. The CDR3 spans 16 residues. The chain's CDR3 is CASRLVGARSHYGYTF.

The chain uses TRBV29-1 and TRBJ1-3; TCRdb picks TRBD1, but there is no DNA to check that call. The length of the CDR3 is 16 residues. Germline V gives CDR1 SQVTM, CDR2 ANQGSEA. The CDR3 loop reads CSARTGVTSSGNTIYF.